One sample yielded the 3 T cell receptor beta chains listed below, sequenced in a study of PD-1 blockade in classical Hodgkin lymphoma. All patients experienced relapse after autologous stem cell transplantation, and brentuximab vedotin exposure was variable. TCRdb's copy holds only in-frame clones and misses some; the assay was immunoSEQ multiplex PCR. In the table there are around 19,000 clones, roughly 85% of which are singletons. Material: peripheral blood mononuclear cells (PBMCs), obtained before the second cycle of nivolumab. These receptors originate from a human donor with classical Hodgkin lymphoma.

The DNA of the CDR3 is TGTGCCAGCAGCACGGTGGAAGGGGAGACCCAGTACTTC. Residues: CASSTVEGETQYF. The J gene is TRBJ2-5, the V gene TRBV7-3, with D unresolved. This CDR3 is 13 amino acids long. V was clipped by 5 bases and J by 5 bases, with 12 bases between them. CDR1 is SGHTA, CDR2 FQGTGA, per germline. The full variable domain, rest sourced from reference TRBV7-3 and TRBJ2-5, is GAGVSQTPSNKVTEKGKYVELRCDPISGHTALYWYRQSLGQGPEFLIYFQGTGAADDSGLPNDRFFAVRPEGSVSTLKIQRTERGDSAVYLCASSTVEGETQYFGPGTRLLVL.

The chain joins TRBV5-1 to TRBJ1-1; D perhaps matches TRBD1 (5 bases). CDR3 length equals 17 residues. Germline V gene data show CDR1 as SGHRS and CDR2 as YFSETQ. V lost 0 bases to trimming and J lost 1 base, with 16 bases between them. The CDR3 region is CASSLAQRKGANTEAFF. CDR3 in DNA: TGCGCCAGCAGCTTGGCCCAAAGAAAAGGGGCGAACACTGAAGCTTTCTTT.

The chain is built from TRBV5-4 and TRBJ1-1; D unclear. The germline CDR1 and CDR2 sequences are SGHNT and YYREEE (reference sequence). The CDR3 spans 15 residues. The V end lost 0 bases, the J end lost 6 bases, and 15 bases lay between the germline ends. CDR3 residues: CASSLGSVGRAEAFF. DNA for the CDR3: TGTGCCAGCAGCTTGGGGAGCGTCGGACGAGCTGAAGCTTTCTTT.